This T cell receptor beta chain appears in the sequencing data of a study of shared clonotypes between healthy human individuals. Study-level points and caveats: It was observed that 5% to 6% of naive CD4 clonotypes were shared across several donors. Compared with memory subsets, naive subsets generally had larger estimated richness.

TCRdb's copy holds only in-frame clones and misses some; the assay was immunoSEQ multiplex PCR. Of some 2,100,000 clones listed, approximately 94% are singletons. A remark on this clone: Its antigen is still unknown.

Donors comprised healthy HIV-negative adults lacking recent acute infections or vaccinations. The receptor comes from a man between 18 and 35 years old in good health. The specimen sequenced was naive CD4+ T cells sorted from blood. Indicated subset: CD45RA+ positively selected.

The CDR3 region is CASTPVGIYNTEAFF. The CDR3 region has the DNA TGTGCCAGTACCCCGGTAGGGATCTACAACACTGAAGCTTTCTTT. The genes are TRBV9 and TRBJ1-1; D gene unclear. Between the trimmed V and J ends, which lost 8 bases and 2 bases, there was a span of 19 bases. CDR3 size: 15 residues. Germline CDR1 and CDR2: SGDLS and YYNGEE.